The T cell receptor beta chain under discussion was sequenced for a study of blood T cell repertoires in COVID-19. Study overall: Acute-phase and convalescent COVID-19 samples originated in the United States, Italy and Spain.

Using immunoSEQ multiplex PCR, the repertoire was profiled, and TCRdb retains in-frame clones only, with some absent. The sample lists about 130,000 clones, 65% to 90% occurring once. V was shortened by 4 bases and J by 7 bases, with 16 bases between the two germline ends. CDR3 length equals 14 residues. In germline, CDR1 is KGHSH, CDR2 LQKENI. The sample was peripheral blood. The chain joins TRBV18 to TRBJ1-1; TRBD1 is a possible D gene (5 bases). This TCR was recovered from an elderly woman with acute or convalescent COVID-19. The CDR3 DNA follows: TGTGCCAGCTCACAACAGGCAGGGTTGGTTGAAGCTTTCTTT. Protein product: CASSQQAGLVEAFF.